The rows below give T cell receptor beta chains drawn from one sample of a study of blood T cell repertoires in COVID-19. This table comes from immunoSEQ multiplex PCR, and its TCRdb copy is limited to in-frame clones, with some not included. The sample lists about 75,000 clones, 60% to 85% occurring once. Material: peripheral blood. These receptor sequences come from a woman aged 80 or over with active or convalescent COVID-19. Each CDR3 is given with its conserved first and last residue. The D gene is left open where the match is weak. Clone size is not always given. Where it is, it says once, few, many or a class for expanded clones.

few TRBJ1-5 TRBV7-2 NA CASSSTTNQPQHF TGTGCCAGCAGCTCGACTACGAATCAGCCCCAGCATTTT
NA TRBJ2-1 TRBV3-1/TRBV3-2 NA CASSQAGLINEQFF TGTGCCAGCAGCCAAGCGGGACTGATTAATGAGCAGTTCTTC
NA TRBJ1-5 TRBV15 TRBD1 CATSPLPGQGLRQPQHF TGTGCCACCAGCCCCCTACCGGGACAGGGGCTTCGACAGCCCCAGCATTTT
NA TRBJ2-3 TRBV7-6 NA CASSPNRGGFYTQYF TGTGCCAGCAGCCCGAACAGGGGGGGTTTTTATACGCAGTATTTT
NA TRBJ1-5 TRBV24-1 TRBD1 CATSDRGQGSNQPQHF TGTGCCACCAGTGATCGCGGACAGGGCAGCAATCAGCCCCAGCATTTT
NA TRBJ2-1 TRBV3-1/TRBV3-2 TRBD2 CASSQRTSGPNEQFF TGTGCCAGCAGCCAACGGACTAGCGGACCCAATGAGCAGTTCTTC
NA TRBJ2-3 TRBV6-4 TRBD2 CASRNPGLAGETSTDTQYF TGTGCCAGCAGGAATCCGGGACTAGCGGGGGAGACTAGCACAGATACGCAGTATTTT
NA TRBJ1-2 TRBV28 TRBD1 CASSGDSESRYGYTF TGTGCCAGCAGTGGGGACAGCGAGAGTCGGTATGGCTACACCTTC
NA TRBJ2-7 TRBV7-2 NA CASSLSRVEQYF TGTGCCAGCAGCTTATCGCGAGTCGAGCAGTACTTC
few TRBJ2-1 TRBV7-3 TRBD1 CASTRTGGANNEQFF TGTGCCAGCACTAGAACAGGGGGCGCGAACAATGAGCAGTTCTTC
NA TRBJ2-1 TRBV19 TRBD2 CASSIGTSGRDGEQFF TGTGCCAGTAGTATAGGGACTAGCGGGAGGGACGGTGAGCAGTTCTTC
NA TRBJ2-1 TRBV21-1 NA CASTEGEGGAYNEQFF TGTGCCAGCACGGAGGGTGAGGGGGGGGCCTACAATGAGCAGTTCTTC
NA TRBJ2-1 TRBV7-9 NA CASSLPVANEQFF TGTGCCAGCAGCTTACCGGTAGCCAATGAGCAGTTCTTC
once TRBJ2-3 TRBV11-3 NA CASSFGGGGTDTQYF TGTGCCAGCAGCTTTGGCGGAGGTGGCACAGATACGCAGTATTTT
NA TRBJ2-7 TRBV5-1 TRBD1 CASSLAGTGGYEQYF TGCGCCAGCAGCTTGGCCGGGACAGGGGGCTACGAGCAGTACTTC
NA TRBJ2-7 TRBV7-2 TRBD1 CASSVQGNPYEQYF TGTGCCAGCAGCGTACAGGGGAACCCCTACGAGCAGTACTTC
NA TRBJ2-2 TRBV3-1/TRBV3-2 TRBD2 CASSPLSGRWGTGELFF TGTGCCAGCAGCCCCCTTAGCGGGAGGTGGGGCACCGGGGAGCTGTTTTTT
NA TRBJ2-3 TRBV5-1 NA CASSLASTDTQYF TGCGCCAGCAGCTTGGCGAGCACAGATACGCAGTATTTT
NA TRBJ2-1 TRBV19 NA CASSIERLLNEQFF TGTGCCAGTAGTATCGAGAGACTGCTAAATGAGCAGTTCTTC
once TRBJ1-3 TRBV6-6 NA CASSYPTGLSGNTIYF TGTGCCAGCAGTTACCCCACAGGGCTCTCTGGAAACACCATATATTTT
NA TRBJ1-5 TRBV7-2 NA CASSFQNQPQHF TGTGCCAGCAGCTTTCAAAATCAGCCCCAGCATTTT
NA TRBJ1-3 TRBV6-1 TRBD1 CASSDGTVLGNTIYF TGTGCCAGCAGTGACGGGACAGTATTAGGAAACACCATATATTTT
few TRBJ2-2 TRBV6-5 TRBD1 CASSRDRGSTGELFF TGTGCCAGCAGTAGGGACAGGGGAAGCACCGGGGAGCTGTTTTTT
NA TRBJ1-3 TRBV7-2 TRBD1 CASSLGGQGGNTIYF TGTGCCAGCAGCTTGGGCGGACAGGGAGGAAACACCATATATTTT
NA TRBJ2-7 TRBV7-2 TRBD2 CASSFLPGGLYEQYF TGTGCCAGCAGCTTCCTTCCGGGGGGGCTCTACGAGCAGTACTTC
NA TRBJ1-5 TRBV27 NA CASSAGYSNQPQHF TGTGCCAGCAGTGCCGGGTATAGCAATCAGCCCCAGCATTTT
NA TRBJ1-2 TRBV9 NA CASSLTGGGASLYGYTF TGTGCCAGCAGCCTAACGGGTGGGGGCGCAAGTCTCTATGGCTACACCTTC
NA TRBJ1-3 TRBV6-2/TRBV6-3 NA CASSYYDGVSGNTIYF TGTGCCAGCAGTTACTACGACGGGGTCTCTGGAAACACCATATATTTT
NA TRBJ2-3 TRBV4-2 NA CASSQVSSVQYGDTQYF TGTGCCAGCAGCCAAGTCTCAAGTGTCCAATACGGGGATACGCAGTATTTT
once TRBJ2-1 TRBV11-3 NA CASSLGGREQFF TGTGCCAGCAGCTTAGGCGGGCGGGAGCAGTTCTTC
NA TRBJ2-1 TRBV28 TRBD2 CSSGGPRAREQFF TGTTCCAGCGGGGGCCCTCGGGCGCGCGAGCAGTTCTTC
NA TRBJ1-2 TRBV27 TRBD1 CASSPRDSYGYTF TGTGCCAGCAGTCCCCGGGACAGCTATGGCTACACCTTC
NA TRBJ2-2 TRBV19 NA CASRDYQNTGELFF TGTGCCAGTAGGGACTACCAGAACACCGGGGAGCTGTTTTTT
NA TRBJ1-4 TRBV9 TRBD1 CASSAPDRVGKLFF TGTGCCAGCAGCGCTCCGGACAGGGTAGGAAAACTGTTTTTT
NA TRBJ2-7 TRBV2 NA CASKTATSYEQYF TGTGCCAGCAAGACAGCGACTTCCTACGAGCAGTACTTC
few TRBJ1-2 TRBV7-3 TRBD1 CASSSRQGYGYTF TGTGCCAGCAGCTCCCGACAGGGCTATGGCTACACCTTC
NA TRBJ1-4 TRBV4-3 TRBD1 CASSQRTGGFSTNEKLFF TGCGCCAGCAGCCAAAGGACAGGGGGCTTCTCAACTAATGAAAAACTGTTTTTT
NA TRBJ1-1 TRBV4-2 TRBD1 CASGEGQKNTEAFF TGTGCCAGCGGAGAGGGACAGAAGAACACTGAAGCTTTCTTT
NA TRBJ2-5 TRBV5-6 NA CASSRVSGDMETQYF TGTGCCAGCAGCCGCGTTTCTGGAGATATGGAGACCCAGTACTTC
few TRBJ2-1 TRBV10-1 NA CASSPGHSYNEQFF TGCGCCAGCAGTCCGGGACACTCATACAATGAGCAGTTCTTC
NA TRBJ2-5 TRBV20-1 TRBD2 CSASESSGRKTQYF TGCAGTGCTAGTGAGTCTAGCGGGAGGAAGACCCAGTACTTC
NA TRBJ2-1 TRBV4-3 TRBD1 CASSQVSTGGSNEQFF TGCGCCAGCAGCCAAGTCTCGACAGGGGGCTCAAATGAGCAGTTCTTC
few TRBJ1-2 TRBV5-1 NA CASSPLTGPISTF TGCGCCAGCAGCCCGCTCACAGGGCCTATAAGCACCTTC
NA TRBJ1-5 TRBV2 NA CASSETNRAVQPQHF TGTGCCAGCAGTGAAACTAACAGGGCGGTTCAGCCCCAGCATTTT
few TRBJ1-4 TRBV18 NA CASSPWEGTPNEKLFF TGTGCCAGCTCACCATGGGAGGGGACTCCTAATGAAAAACTGTTTTTT
NA TRBJ2-1 TRBV7-2 TRBD1 CASSLGDRGSYNEQFF TGTGCCAGCAGCTTAGGGGACAGGGGATCCTACAATGAGCAGTTCTTC
NA TRBJ1-1 TRBV7-2 NA CASSPGGRNTEAFF TGTGCCAGCAGCCCCGGGGGGAGGAACACTGAAGCTTTCTTT
NA TRBJ2-1 TRBV4-3 NA CASSQAPSRQVYNEQFF TGCGCCAGCAGCCAAGCCCCGTCCCGGCAGGTATACAATGAGCAGTTCTTC
NA TRBJ1-1 TRBV29-1 NA CSGLTFYTEAFF TGCAGCGGCCTGACATTCTACACTGAAGCTTTCTTT
NA TRBJ2-1 TRBV7-6 TRBD2 CASSSSLAGGLHEQFF TGTGCCAGCAGCTCCTCCTTAGCGGGGGGGCTGCATGAGCAGTTCTTC
NA TRBJ2-7 TRBV3-1/TRBV3-2 NA CASSKLVYEQYF TGTGCCAGCAGCAAACTAGTCTACGAGCAGTACTTC
NA TRBJ1-4 TRBV4-1 NA CASSLQGKLNEKLFF TGCGCCAGCAGCCTTCAGGGCAAACTTAATGAAAAACTGTTTTTT
NA TRBJ1-5 TRBV6-6 NA CASSYRQGNQPQHF TGTGCCAGCAGTTATCGGCAGGGCAATCAGCCCCAGCATTTT
once TRBJ1-2 TRBV13 TRBD1 CASSLEGTGGRNYGYTF TGTGCCAGCAGCTTAGAAGGGACAGGGGGTAGAAACTATGGCTACACCTTC